This T cell receptor (beta chain) was recorded in a study of shared clonotypes between healthy human individuals. Findings and caveats of the study: The sharing of 4% to 5.5% of naive CD4 clonotypes was seen across a handful of donors.

Profiled with immunoSEQ multiplex PCR; TCRdb holds only in-frame clones, not every one. The repertoire holds hundreds of thousands of clones, with about 74% as singletons. Comments on this clone: Its antigen is as yet unknown.

Germline assignment: CDR1 SGDLS and CDR2 YYNGEE. The CDR3 is made up of 13 amino acids. V was pared by 4 bases and J by 3 bases, with 3 bases of the junction left unmatched. This receptor was identified in a woman under 40 in good health. J is TRBJ2-7 and V is TRBV9; TRBD2 matches at 8 bases. The sequenced material came from memory CD4+ T cells sorted from blood. Subset denoted: CD45RA-negative fraction. CDR3: CASSKSGSYEQYF. CDR3 coding DNA: TGTGCCAGCAGCAAAAGCGGGAGCTACGAGCAGTACTTC.